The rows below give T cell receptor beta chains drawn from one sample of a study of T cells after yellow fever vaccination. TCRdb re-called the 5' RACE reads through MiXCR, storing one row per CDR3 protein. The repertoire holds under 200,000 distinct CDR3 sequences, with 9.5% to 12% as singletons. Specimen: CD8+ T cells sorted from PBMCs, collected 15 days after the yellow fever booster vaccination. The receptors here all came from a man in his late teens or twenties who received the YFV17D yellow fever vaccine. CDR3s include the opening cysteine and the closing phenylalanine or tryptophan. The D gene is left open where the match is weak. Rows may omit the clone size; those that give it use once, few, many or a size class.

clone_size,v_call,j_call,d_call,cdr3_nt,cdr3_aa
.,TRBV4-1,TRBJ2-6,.,TGCGCCAGCAGCCAAGTTGGGGAACTCTCTGGGGCCAACGTCCTGACTTTC,CASSQVGELSGANVLTF
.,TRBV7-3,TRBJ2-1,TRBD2,TGTGCCAGCAGCGAGGGGACTAGCGGGGGTTCCTACAATGAGCAGTTCTTC,CASSEGTSGGSYNEQFF
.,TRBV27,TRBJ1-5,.,TGTGCCAGCGCCCCCGGGCCAAAAAATAGCAATCAGCCCCAGCATTTT,CASAPGPKNSNQPQHF
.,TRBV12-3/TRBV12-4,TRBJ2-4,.,TGTGCCAGCAGCCAAAACCACAGGGCCGCCAAAAACATTCAGTACTTC,CASSQNHRAAKNIQYF
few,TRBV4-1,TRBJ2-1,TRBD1,TGCGCCAGCAGCCAAGATCCCTATGGACAGGGAAACTACAATGAGCAGTTCTTC,CASSQDPYGQGNYNEQFF
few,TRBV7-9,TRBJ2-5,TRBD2,TGTGCCAGCACCCGACTAGCGGGGGGCCGAGAGACCCAGTACTTC,CASTRLAGGRETQYF
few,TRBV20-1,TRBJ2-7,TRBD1,TGCAGTGCTACTGAACGGGACAGGGGAATCTACGAGCAGTACTTC,CSATERDRGIYEQYF
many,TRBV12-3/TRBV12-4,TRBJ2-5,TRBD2,TGTGCCAGCAGTTTAGGGGGGGGGCAAGAGACCCAGTACTTC,CASSLGGGQETQYF
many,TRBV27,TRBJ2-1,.,TGTGCCAGCAGCCTCCAGGGGGGGAACAATGAGCAGTTCTTC,CASSLQGGNNEQFF
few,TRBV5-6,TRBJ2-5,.,TGTGCCAGCAGAACGCAGTTACAAGAGACCCAGTACTTC,CASRTQLQETQYF
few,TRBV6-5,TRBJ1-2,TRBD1,TGTGCCAGCAGTCTCGGGACAGGGAATGGCTACACCTTC,CASSLGTGNGYTF
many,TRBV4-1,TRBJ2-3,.,TGCGCCAGCAGCCAAGTTCAGGGCACAGATACGCAGTATTTT,CASSQVQGTDTQYF
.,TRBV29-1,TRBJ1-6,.,TGCAGCGTTGAAGATGTTTGGTGGCCCGGGGGGTCCTCACCCCTCCACTTT,CSVEDVWWPGGSSPLHF
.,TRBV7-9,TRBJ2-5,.,TGTGCCAGCAGCTTCGGGTCCGGACCGGGGGAGACCCAGTACTTC,CASSFGSGPGETQYF
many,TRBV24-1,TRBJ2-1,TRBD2,TGTGCCACCAGTGGCGGGGGGTATAGGAATGAGCAGTTCTTC,CATSGGGYRNEQFF
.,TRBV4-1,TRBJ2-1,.,TGCGCCAGCAGCCAAGATCTCCCTAGGGCATACAATGAGCAGTTCTTC,CASSQDLPRAYNEQFF
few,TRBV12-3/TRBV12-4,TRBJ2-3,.,TGTGCCAGCAGTCCACCAGGGGAGCCGGTTACAGATACGCAGTATTTT,CASSPPGEPVTDTQYF
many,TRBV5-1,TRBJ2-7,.,TGCGCCAGCAGCTTGTCGGAGGTGGGGTTCTCCTACGAGCAGTACTTC,CASSLSEVGFSYEQYF
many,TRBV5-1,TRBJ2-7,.,TGCGCCAGCAGCTTGCGACCCACAGGGTCCCCCTACGAGCAGTACTTC,CASSLRPTGSPYEQYF
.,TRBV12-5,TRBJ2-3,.,TGTGCTAGTGGTTTTAGCGCGCAGTATTTT,CASGFSAQYF
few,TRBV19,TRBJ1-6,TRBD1,TGTGCCAGTCGCTCCGGGACAGGGGATAATTCACCCCTCCACTTT,CASRSGTGDNSPLHF
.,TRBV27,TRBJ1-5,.,TGTGCCAGCAGTTTGAACGACCCCAATCAGCCCCAGCATTTT,CASSLNDPNQPQHF
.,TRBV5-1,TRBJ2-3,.,TGCGCCAGCAGCCCGGTGGGGGAGCGGGATACGCAGTATTTT,CASSPVGERDTQYF
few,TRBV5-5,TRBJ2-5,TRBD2,TGTGCCAGCAGCTTGGAGGGAGGGGCCGGGACTAACCAAGAGACCCAGTACTTC,CASSLEGGAGTNQETQYF
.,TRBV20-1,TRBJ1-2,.,TGCAGTGCTAGAGCGTTAGATAACTATGGCTACACCTTC,CSARALDNYGYTF
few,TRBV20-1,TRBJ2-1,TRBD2,TGCAGTGCTCCCCCCGGGACTAGCGGGGGGCACCCCTACAATGAGCAGTTCTTC,CSAPPGTSGGHPYNEQFF
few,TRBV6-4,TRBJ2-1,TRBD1,TGTGCCAGCAGTGACTCTAAGGGGGCCGATGAGCAGTTCTTC,CASSDSKGADEQFF
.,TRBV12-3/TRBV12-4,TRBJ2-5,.,TGTGCCGTCGCGGCAAGGTCCGGAGAGACCCAGTACTTC,CAVAARSGETQYF
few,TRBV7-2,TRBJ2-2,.,TGTGCCAGCAGCTCCCGTCACAGGGACACCGGGGAGCTGTTTTTT,CASSSRHRDTGELFF
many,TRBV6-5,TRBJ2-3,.,TGTGCCAGCAGTTACTCGACTGGGCTGGGCCCAGATACGCAGTATTTT,CASSYSTGLGPDTQYF
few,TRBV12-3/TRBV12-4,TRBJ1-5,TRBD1,TGTGCCAGCAGTGGGACAGGGTTGAGCAATCAGCCCCAGCATTTT,CASSGTGLSNQPQHF
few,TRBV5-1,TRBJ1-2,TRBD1,TGCGCCAGCAGCTCGGGACAGGGGGCGCGGGGCTACACCTTC,CASSSGQGARGYTF
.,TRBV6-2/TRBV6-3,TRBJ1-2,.,TGTGCCAGCAGTAACAACCCACAGCCCCTCTATGGCTACACCTTC,CASSNNPQPLYGYTF
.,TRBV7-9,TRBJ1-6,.,TGTGCCAGCAGCTCCGACAGACCATCCTATAATTCACCCCTCCACTTT,CASSSDRPSYNSPLHF
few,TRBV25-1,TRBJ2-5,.,TGTGCCAGCAGTGAATCCTATCTCTCCGGGGTTAGGCAAGAGACCCAGTACTTC,CASSESYLSGVRQETQYF
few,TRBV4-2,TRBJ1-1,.,TGTGCCAGCAGCCAAGCGGCGGGGCGTGAGACTGAAGCTTTCTTT,CASSQAAGRETEAFF
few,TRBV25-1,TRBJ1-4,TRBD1,TGTGCCAGCAGTGATGGACAGGGGGTCGAAAAACTGTTTTTT,CASSDGQGVEKLFF
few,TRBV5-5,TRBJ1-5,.,TGTGCCAGCAGCGCGGGACTTAGCAATCAGCCCCAGCATTTT,CASSAGLSNQPQHF
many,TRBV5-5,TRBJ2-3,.,TGTGCCAGCAGCTTTGGGTTACTCCTACCGCAGTATTTT,CASSFGLLLPQYF
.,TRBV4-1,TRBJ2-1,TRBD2,TGCGCCAGCAGCCAACGTTCTGGACTAGCGGCTTACAATGAGCAGTTCTTC,CASSQRSGLAAYNEQFF
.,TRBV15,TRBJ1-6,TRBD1,TGTGCCACCAGCCCGACCTGGACAGGGGGCTGGTCACCCCTCCACTTT,CATSPTWTGGWSPLHF
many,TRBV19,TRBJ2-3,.,TGTGCCAGTAGTCTATCAACAGATACGCAGTATTTT,CASSLSTDTQYF
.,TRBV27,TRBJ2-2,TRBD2,TGTGCCAGCATCCGGATAGCGGGGGCCGGGGAGCTGTTTTTT,CASIRIAGAGELFF
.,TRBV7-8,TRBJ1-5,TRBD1,TGTGCCAGCAGCTTAGGAGGGTGGACAGGGCAGACCAATCAGCCCCAGCATTTT,CASSLGGWTGQTNQPQHF
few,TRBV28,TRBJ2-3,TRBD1,TGTGCCAGCAGATCCGGACAGGGAACAGATACGCAGTATTTT,CASRSGQGTDTQYF
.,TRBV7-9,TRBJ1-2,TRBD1,TGTGCCAGCAGCAGACAGGGTCGGACTTTTTATGGCTACACCTTC,CASSRQGRTFYGYTF
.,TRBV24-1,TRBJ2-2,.,TGTGCCACCAGTGATTTGAGGGCGGTGAACACCAGGAACACCGGGGAGCTGTTTTTT,CATSDLRAVNTRNTGELFF
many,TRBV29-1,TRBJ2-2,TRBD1,TGCAGCGTCGCCGCCGGGACAGGGACCGGGGAGCTGTTTTTT,CSVAAGTGTGELFF
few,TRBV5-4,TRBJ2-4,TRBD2,TGTGCCAGCAGCTTGCAGAGCGGGGGGGCGACCAAAAACATTCAGTACTTC,CASSLQSGGATKNIQYF
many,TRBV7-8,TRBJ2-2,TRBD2,TGTGCCAGCAGCTTGGGGGGGGAGAACACCGGGGAGCTGTTTTTT,CASSLGGENTGELFF